This T cell receptor (beta chain) was recorded in a study of T-cell memory formation after mild COVID-19. About the research overall: Each donor largely had its own TCR clusters.

The authors produced TCR alpha and TCR beta cDNA libraries with sample barcodes and UMIs by 5'RACE using constant-segment primers. TCRdb re-called the 5' RACE reads with MiXCR, one entry per CDR3 protein. The sample shows approximately 490,000 distinct CDR3 sequences, roughly 21% of them seen only once. In its sample, this clonotype was seen a few times. Its antigen remains unidentified. Broader study findings: Memory from before infection featured some responding clones, which suggests cross-reactive memory joined.

Sample: PBMCs or a T cell subset sorted from them (not recorded which). This clonotype originated in an adult woman who had mild COVID-19 (a few samples of this study predate the infection). Cell type and time point are not known.

CDR3 residues: CAWSTTGIYGYTF. The CDR3 DNA is TGTGCCTGGAGTACCACAGGGATCTATGGCTACACCTTC. V usage is TRBV30 and J usage is TRBJ1-2, with a possible D match to TRBD1 (6 bases). In germline, CDR1 is GTSNPN, CDR2 SVGIG (reference sequence). The CDR3 runs to 13 residues. Trimming took off 2 bases at V and 4 bases at J, with 11 bases between the two ends.